This T cell receptor beta chain was identified in a study of blood T cell repertoires in COVID-19. Study-wide context: Sample material is recorded as cDNA or gDNA derived from T cells, B-cell-depleted T cells, or PBMCs.

The table came from immunoSEQ multiplex PCR; TCRdb's copy has only in-frame clones and leaves some out. The sample carries approximately 140,000 clones, 80% to 90% recorded once. Concerning this clone itself: Mismatch with germline at one junction end may stem from a read error.

The CDR3 has 13 amino acids. Germline V gene lookup returns CDR1 SQVTM and CDR2 ANQGSEA. The TCR comes from a man between 65 and 85 years old with acute or convalescent COVID-19. The V and J genes are TRBV29-1 and TRBJ2-5; D is uncertain. Material: peripheral blood. Here the CDR3 DNA reads TGCAGCGTTTCCCCGAGACTCCAAGAGATCCAGTACTTC. Translation gives CSVSPRLQEIQYF.